Each of the 16 T cell receptor beta chains below was sequenced from the same sample in a study of cytomegalovirus exposure and HLA in healthy donors. A multiplex PCR was run with 60 Vbeta primers and 13 Jbeta primers. Repertoires were generated with immunoSEQ multiplex PCR, while TCRdb's copy carries only in-frame clones and drops some. This table holds 150,000 to 250,000 clones, almost 85% found once. Sequenced sample: PBMCs. The receptors were sampled from a woman in her fifties or sixties in good health and CMV-seronegative.

The chain carries TRBV19 and TRBJ2-7; TRBD2 matches 9 bases. V shed 6 bases and J 1 base; nucleotides not matched to a gene: 7. In germline, CDR1 is LNHDA, CDR2 SQIVND (reference sequence). The CDR3 is made up of 15 amino acids. CDR3 residues: CASRRTGLASYEQYF. As DNA, the CDR3 is TGTGCCAGTAGGAGGACGGGACTAGCATCCTACGAGCAGTACTTC.

The V and J genes are TRBV2 and TRBJ2-1; D is unclear. This CDR3 has 14 amino acids. Germline CDR1 and CDR2: SNHLY and FYNNEI. V lost 4 bases and J 4 bases, leaving 11 bases between the germline ends. The DNA for the CDR3 is TGTGCCAGCAGTGCCCGGCTAGGATACAATGAGCAGTTCTTC. Residues: CASSARLGYNEQFF. Full variable domain (rest looked up from reference TRBV2 and TRBJ2-1): EPEVTQTPSHQVTQMGQEVILRCVPISNHLYFYWYRQILGQKVEFLVSFYNNEISEKSEIFDDQFSVERPDGSNFTLKIRSTKLEDSAMYFCASSARLGYNEQFFGPGTRLTVL.

CDR3 nucleotide sequence: TGTGCCAGCAGTTTATCAACTCTGGGTCGACAGGAAGGTGGGTCCTACAATGAGCAGTTCTTC. It encodes CASSLSTLGRQEGGSYNEQFF. The chain couples TRBV27 to TRBJ2-1; maybe TRBD1 (6 bases). CDR1 is MNHEY and CDR2 is SMNVEV in the germline V gene (reference sequence). V shed 0 bases and J shed 1 base, with 25 bases lying between them. The CDR3 has 21 amino acids.

The chain has TRBV28 and TRBJ2-3; 13 bases match TRBD2. The junction had 4 bases not matched to a gene; V was cut back by 8 bases and J by 11 bases. CDR1 and CDR2 (germline): MDHEN, SYDVKM. The length of the CDR3 is 12 residues. CDR3 DNA: TGTGCCAGCGGGACTAGCGGGATCATGCAGTATTTT. As protein: CASGTSGIMQYF.

The chain links TRBV19 to TRBJ2-5; 7 bases are a match to TRBD1. Germline CDR1 and CDR2: LNHDA and SQIVND (reference sequence). The CDR3 runs to 14 residues. The trim removed 7 bases at V and 2 bases at J, leaving 7 bases unmatched. CDR3 nucleotides: TGTGCCAGTAAAAACCCAGGGGGTCAAGAGACCCAGTACTTC. It yields the protein CASKNPGGQETQYF. The whole variable domain, filled in from reference TRBV19 and TRBJ2-5, reads DGGITQSPKYLFRKEGQNVTLSCEQNLNHDAMYWYRQDPGQGLRLIYYSQIVNDFQKGDIAEGYSVSREKKESFPLTVTSAQKNPTAFYLCASKNPGGQETQYFGPGTRLLVL.

The rearrangement links TRBV11-2 to TRBJ1-1; weak D call: TRBD1 (6 bases). V was cut by 4 bases and J by 0 bases, with 21 bases left in between. CDR3 length: 18 residues. Germline V gene lookup returns CDR1 SGHAT and CDR2 FQNNGV. The CDR3 nucleotides read TGTGCCAGCAGCTCTAGGGCCCGGGGGGCGACGATGAACACTGAAGCTTTCTTT. Encoded protein: CASSSRARGATMNTEAFF. Based on the CDR3 plus reference TRBV11-2 and TRBJ1-1, the full variable domain is EAGVAQSPRYKIIEKRQSVAFWCNPISGHATLYWYQQILGQGPKLLIQFQNNGVVDDSQLPKDRFSAERLKGVDSTLKIQPAKLEDSAVYLCASSSRARGATMNTEAFFGQGTRLTVV.

This clone turned up a few times. V usage is TRBV11-2 and J usage is TRBJ2-7, with D possibly TRBD1 on 6 matching bases. V was pared by 3 bases and J by 6 bases, with 12 bases between. The length of the CDR3 is 13 residues. The V gene's germline CDR1 is SGHAT and CDR2 FQNNGV. CDR3 in amino acids: CASSFPGAGEQYF. In DNA, the CDR3 is TGTGCCAGCAGCTTCCCAGGGGCGGGCGAGCAGTACTTC. Supplemented by reference TRBV11-2 and TRBJ2-7, the full variable domain reads EAGVAQSPRYKIIEKRQSVAFWCNPISGHATLYWYQQILGQGPKLLIQFQNNGVVDDSQLPKDRFSAERLKGVDSTLKIQPAKLEDSAVYLCASSFPGAGEQYFGPGTRLTVT.

The chain is built from TRBV30 and TRBJ1-4, with D unclear. Germline V gene lookup returns CDR1 GTSNPN and CDR2 SVGIG (reference sequence). This CDR3 comprises 13 residues. V was clipped by 4 bases and J by 5 bases, with 11 bases between them. CDR3 residues: CAWKGAENEKLFF. CDR3 DNA sequence: TGTGCCTGGAAGGGAGCAGAAAATGAAAAACTGTTTTTT. The full variable domain, with the rest looked up from reference TRBV30 and TRBJ1-4, is SQTIHQWPATLVQPVGSPLSLECTVEGTSNPNLYWYRQAAGRGLQLLFYSVGIGQISSEVPQNLSASRPQDRQFILSSKKLLLSDSGFYLCAWKGAENEKLFFGSGTQLSVL.

V and J are TRBV28 and TRBJ1-4; 11 positions agree with TRBD1. The CDR3 consists of 15 residues. V lost 4 bases, J lost 8 bases, and 6 bases stayed unmatched. The germline V gene encodes CDR1 MDHEN and CDR2 SYDVKM. Here the CDR3 reads CASSSAGTGGEKLFF. The DNA for the CDR3 is TGTGCCAGCAGTTCGGCCGGGACAGGGGGAGAAAAACTGTTTTTT.

As concerns this clone: The sample contains more than one DNA sequence encoding this CDR3. This sequence joins TRBV7-9 and TRBJ1-1; D unclear. CDR3 length: 13 amino acids. V dropped 5 bases and J dropped 1 base, with 8 bases sitting between them. Germline CDR1 and CDR2: SEHNR and FQNEAQ (reference sequence). The CDR3 nucleotides read TGTGCCAGCAGCCCTACCGAGAACACTGAAGCTTTCTTT. Translation: CASSPTENTEAFF.

This chain links TRBV7-3 with TRBJ1-1, with D possibly being TRBD1 (5 bases). Germline CDR1 and CDR2: SGHTA and FQGTGA. CDR3 length equals 12 residues. Trimming left V 7 bases short and J 3 bases short, with 9 bases between. Written as DNA, the CDR3 is TGTGCCAGCAAAGGGGATTACACTGAAGCTTTCTTT. This codes for CASKGDYTEAFF.

V usage is TRBV30 and J usage is TRBJ1-1, with 9 bases fitting TRBD1. The length of the CDR3 is 14 residues. The V gene's germline CDR1 is GTSNPN and CDR2 SVGIG (reference sequence). Unmatched junction bases numbered 9, after V lost 5 bases and J lost 5 bases. In nucleotides, the CDR3 is TGTGCCTGGGGGACCGGGACAGGGATAACTGAAGCTTTCTTT. It is translated as CAWGTGTGITEAFF.

The gene calls are TRBV11-2 and TRBJ2-1; tentative D call: TRBD2 (5 bases). CDR1 and CDR2 (germline): SGHAT, FQNNGV. CDR3 length: 15 amino acids. V lost 3 bases, J lost 9 bases, and 18 bases lay in between. The CDR3 DNA sequence: TGTGCCAGCAGCTTTAACAGCGGACCTCCAGGTGAGCAGTTCTTC. As protein: CASSFNSGPPGEQFF.

This clone was recorded only once. The chain uses TRBV2 and TRBJ2-1; 10 nucleotides line up with TRBD2. Germline CDR1 reads SNHLY; CDR2 reads FYNNEI. With 6 bases clipped from V and 4 bases from J, the junction kept 6 bases outside the gene matches. This CDR3 has 15 residues. CDR3 coding DNA: TGTGCCAGCAGCGATCTTAGCGGGAGGTACAATGAGCAGTTCTTC. This encodes CASSDLSGRYNEQFF.

This chain links TRBV7-9 with TRBJ2-7; 9 bases agree with TRBD1. Germline-derived CDR1 and CDR2 are SEHNR and FQNEAQ (reference sequence). Trimming cost V 0 bases and J 5 bases; bases outside gene matches: 5. The CDR3 spans 15 residues. CDR3 DNA: TGTGCCAGCAGCTTAGCTGGGACAGGGCTAAACGAGCAGTACTTC. Its translation is CASSLAGTGLNEQYF.

The gene calls are TRBV7-9 and TRBJ2-5; TRBD2 might be the D (6 bases). There are 17 residues in the CDR3. V shed 1 base and J shed 3 bases, with 18 bases lying between them. CDR1 and CDR2 (germline): SEHNR, FQNEAQ (reference sequence). The DNA for the CDR3 is TGTGCCAGCAGCTTAGGGAGCGGGCCAAAGCATAAAGAGACCCAGTACTTC. Its protein product is CASSLGSGPKHKETQYF.